The next 18 T cell receptor beta chains were all read from a single sample in a study of blood T cell repertoires in COVID-19. Assay: immunoSEQ multiplex PCR; the TCRdb copy retains only in-frame clones and omits some. The table records some 190,000 clones, 84% of them present only once. What was sequenced was PBMCs or T cells enriched from blood (not recorded which). The receptors derive from a woman in her thirties who had been exposed to COVID-19.

This chain connects TRBV6-1 to TRBJ2-5; TRBD2 aligns across 8 bases. The V gene's germline CDR1 is MNHNS and CDR2 SASEGT. The CDR3 has 14 amino acids. Germline trimming cut 3 bases from V and 7 bases from J; bases unmatched to any gene: 7. CDR3 DNA: TGTGCCAGCAGTGACAGCGGGGGCCGGGGGACCCAGTACTTC. This encodes CASSDSGGRGTQYF.

The chain couples TRBV27 to TRBJ1-4; D gene ambiguous. From germline, CDR1 is MNHEY and CDR2 SMNVEV (reference sequence). The germline V and J ends were trimmed by 6 bases and 5 bases, with 10 bases remaining between them. There are 13 residues in the CDR3. CDR3 region: CASRNRVNEKLFF. Written as DNA, the CDR3 is TGTGCCAGCAGAAACCGGGTCAATGAAAAACTGTTTTTT.

This rearrangement joins TRBV7-9 to TRBJ2-2, with TRBD1 matching 8 bases. Per germline, CDR1 SEHNR and CDR2 FQNEAQ (reference sequence). The CDR3 is 14 residues long. V lost 3 bases, J lost 5 bases, and 2 bases stayed unmatched. CDR3 amino acids: CASSLTGDTGELFF. The CDR3 bases are TGTGCCAGCAGCTTGACAGGGGATACCGGGGAGCTGTTTTTT.

The chain recombines TRBV15 with TRBJ2-1; 8 bases match TRBD2. After removal of 4 bases from V and 3 bases from J, the junction contained 5 bases not matched to a gene. CDR3 length: 15 residues. The germline V gene has CDR1 LNHNV and CDR2 YYDKDF (reference sequence). The CDR3 DNA reads as TGTGCCACCAGCATTGGCGGGGGGAGCTACAATGAGCAGTTCTTC. Translation gives CATSIGGGSYNEQFF.

The CDR3 nucleotides read TGCGCCAGCAGTGATGCAGGGAACACCGGGGAGCTGTTTTTT. Encoded protein: CASSDAGNTGELFF. The gene calls are TRBV10-1 and TRBJ2-2; no clear D gene. V lost 3 bases and J 1 base, leaving 6 bases between the germline ends. Germline V gives CDR1 WNHNN, CDR2 SYGVQD (reference sequence). This CDR3 has 14 amino acids.

With regard to this clone: Mismatch with germline at one junction end may stem from a read error. V and J are TRBV19 and TRBJ1-1; D gene unclear. The CDR3 is made up of 13 amino acids. The germline V gene encodes CDR1 LNHDA and CDR2 SQIVND (reference sequence). CDR3: CAGSATANTEAFF. The CDR3 DNA follows: TGTGCCGGTAGCGCCACAGCTAACACTGAAGCTTTCTTT.

The chain carries TRBV19 and TRBJ2-2, with a possible D match to TRBD1 (5 bases). Per the germline V gene, CDR1 is LNHDA and CDR2 is SQIVND (reference sequence). This CDR3 contains 15 residues. With 5 bases removed from V and 4 bases from J, the gap between germline ends came to 14 bases. The DNA for the CDR3 is TGTGCCAGTAGTGGGCCAGGGCCCCTCACCGGGGAGCTGTTTTTT. Residues: CASSGPGPLTGELFF.

In its sample, this clone is large. The genes are TRBV5-8 and TRBJ1-4, with 8 bases aligning to TRBD1. V was clipped by 2 bases and J by 8 bases; unmatched bases: 8. There are 15 residues in the CDR3. CDR1 SGHTS and CDR2 YDEGEE come from the germline V gene. In DNA, the CDR3 is TGTGCCAGCAGCTTCGGACAGGGTGGGTCGGAAAAACTGTTTTTT. As protein: CASSFGQGGSEKLFF.

V usage is TRBV27 and J usage is TRBJ1-2; D is uncertain. CDR1 is MNHEY, CDR2 SMNVEV, per germline (reference sequence). V was pared by 6 bases and J by 5 bases, with 19 bases between. CDR3 length: 15 residues. The CDR3 DNA follows: TGTGCCAGCAGCCCACAGCACGACCTATTATATGGCTACACCTTC. Its translation is CASSPQHDLLYGYTF.

The rearrangement links TRBV2 to TRBJ1-1; D uncertain. CDR1 and CDR2 from the germline V gene are SNHLY and FYNNEI. The CDR3 consists of 12 residues. With 4 bases removed from V and 7 bases from J, the gap between germline ends came to 10 bases. CDR3 in amino acids: CASSATGDEAFF. The CDR3 bases are TGTGCCAGCAGTGCTACCGGAGATGAAGCTTTCTTT.

The rearrangement uses TRBV12-5 and TRBJ1-5; TRBD1 might be the D (5 bases). From germline, CDR1 is LGHNT and CDR2 FRNRAP. Trimming stripped 1 base from V and 9 bases from J, with 10 bases between. This CDR3 contains 13 residues. The CDR3 loop is CASGLAPGWPQHF. The DNA for the CDR3 is TGTGCTAGTGGTTTGGCCCCAGGGTGGCCCCAGCATTTT.

The chain is built from TRBV7-2 and TRBJ1-3, with D perhaps TRBD1 (6 bases). The CDR3 is made up of 18 amino acids. Trimming left V 2 bases short and J 4 bases short, with 21 bases between. The V gene's germline CDR1 is SGHTA and CDR2 FQGNSA. In DNA form, the CDR3 reads TGTGCCAGCAGCTTAAAGGCGGGTGTGGGGGCGCCCGGAAACACCATATATTTT. Protein product: CASSLKAGVGAPGNTIYF.

Here the CDR3 DNA reads TGCGCCAGCAGCCCAATGGCCACTAGCGGGGAGTACAATGAGCAGTTCTTC. Its translation: CASSPMATSGEYNEQFF. The V and J genes are TRBV5-1 and TRBJ2-1; 10 positions agree with TRBD2. The CDR3 is made up of 17 amino acids. Germline assignment: CDR1 SGHRS and CDR2 YFSETQ. J gave up 4 bases and V 4 bases, and 11 bases lay outside the gene matches.

The chain joins TRBV9 to TRBJ1-2; tentatively, D is TRBD1 (6 bases). The CDR3 extends over 16 amino acids. In germline, CDR1 is SGDLS, CDR2 YYNGEE. The V end was cut by 0 bases, the J end by 6 bases, with 18 bases between. This CDR3 is CASSVAVTGYTNGYTF. The CDR3 nucleotides read TGTGCCAGCAGCGTAGCGGTAACAGGGTATACTAATGGCTACACCTTC.

The chain employs TRBV18 and TRBJ2-5; D is unresolved. The CDR3 consists of 15 residues. CDR1 is KGHSH and CDR2 is LQKENI in the germline V gene. V shed 3 bases and J shed 3 bases, with 14 bases lying between them. The chain's CDR3 is CASSPNSRFEETQYF. DNA for the CDR3: TGTGCCAGCTCACCCAACTCTAGGTTCGAAGAGACCCAGTACTTC.

V usage is TRBV7-2 and J usage is TRBJ1-2, with D possibly being TRBD1 (6 bases). Trimming removed 0 bases from V and 1 base from J, with 12 bases in between. Per germline, CDR1 SGHTA and CDR2 FQGNSA. The CDR3 has 16 amino acids. This CDR3 is CASSLAPGAYNYGYTF. For the CDR3, the DNA is TGTGCCAGCAGCTTAGCACCAGGGGCTTATAACTATGGCTACACCTTC. Looking up the rest from reference TRBV7-2 and TRBJ1-2 gives the full variable domain: GAGVSQSPSNKVTEKGKDVELRCDPISGHTALYWYRQSLGQGLEFLIYFQGNSAPDKSGLPSDRFSAERTGGSVSTLTIQRTQQEDSAVYLCASSLAPGAYNYGYTFGSGTRLTVV.

J is TRBJ1-2 and V is TRBV4-3; D is unclear. Trimming took off 3 bases at V and 6 bases at J, with 14 bases between the two ends. Germline V gives CDR1 LGHNA, CDR2 YSLEER. The CDR3 runs to 14 residues. The CDR3 coding sequence is TGCGCCAGCAGCCAGTCAATAGCCGGCGATGGCTACACCTTC. This gives the protein CASSQSIAGDGYTF.

J is TRBJ2-1 and V is TRBV10-1, with D tentatively TRBD2 (6 bases). Germline assignment: CDR1 WNHNN and CDR2 SYGVQD (reference sequence). The CDR3 loop spans 13 amino acids. Trimming removed 2 bases from V and 12 bases from J, with 14 bases in between. Here the CDR3 reads CASSEGGGSVQFF. CDR3 sequence (DNA): TGCGCCAGCAGTGAGGGTGGGGGGTCTGTGCAGTTCTTC.